The table lists the clone carrying this T cell receptor beta chain with a few counts. Antigen specificity is unknown. The CDR3 sequence is 14 residues long. J was trimmed by 6 bases and V by 4 bases; bases with no gene match: 3. Germline V gene data show CDR1 as MNHEY and CDR2 as SVGAGI. These data belong to a study of T cell responses to AZD1222 COVID-19 vaccine. Study-wide background: The analysis combined second doses at about 4 or about 12 weeks. General study findings and limits: Close to half of all spike-specific TCRs reportedly target regions of the variants that are unmutated. The peak T cell response came first, and repertoires were sampled only after it. Spike-spanning, vaccine-associated CD4 TCRs were dominant at 160-218 and 743-854.

Sequenced by immunoSEQ multiplex PCR; TCRdb stores in-frame clones only, minus some. The data hold roughly 100,000 clones, with 86% observed a single time. The receptor's source is an adult in good health. The material was peripheral blood, obtained on day 0 of AZD1222 vaccination. The chain carries TRBV6-5 and TRBJ2-7; 13 positions agree with TRBD2. The CDR3 loop reads CASSLLAGGGEQYF. The CDR3 DNA reads as TGTGCCAGCAGTTTACTAGCGGGAGGGGGCGAGCAGTACTTC.